One and the same sample provided the 14 T cell receptor beta chains below, sequenced in a study of cytomegalovirus exposure and HLA in healthy donors. The data were produced by immunoSEQ multiplex PCR, yet TCRdb's version contains in-frame clones alone and is incomplete. The data contain 130,000 to 150,000 clones, approximately 89% of them singletons. Input material: PBMCs. The receptors were sampled from a woman between 18 and 30 years old in good health and CMV-seropositive.

This clone appeared once. Other DNA variants within this sample encode the same CDR3. V and J are TRBV28 and TRBJ1-5; no definite D call. The V end lost 5 bases, the J end lost 4 bases, and 6 bases lay between the germline ends. Germline V CDR1 and CDR2: MDHEN, SYDVKM. The CDR3 has 12 residues. In DNA, the CDR3 is TGTGCCAGCAGTCTCTTGAATCAGCCCCAGCATTTT. Amino acids: CASSLLNQPQHF.

The CDR3 loop reads CASSPPPGTGNTIYF. The CDR3 DNA sequence: TGTGCCAGCAGCCCCCCCCCAGGGACTGGAAACACCATATATTTT. This chain uses TRBV7-9 with TRBJ1-3; TRBD1 is a possible D gene (5 bases). V was clipped by 5 bases and J by 2 bases, with 13 bases between them. The CDR3 consists of 15 residues. CDR1 SEHNR and CDR2 FQNEAQ come from the germline V gene (reference sequence).

The V gene is TRBV5-8, the J gene TRBJ1-5, with a possible D match to TRBD1 (6 bases). The length of the CDR3 is 15 residues. V lost 0 bases and J lost 6, with 13 bases in between. Germline CDR1 SGHTS, CDR2 YDEGEE. This chain's CDR3 is CASSLGFKGGQPQHF. The CDR3 DNA reads TGTGCCAGCAGCTTGGGGTTCAAAGGGGGTCAGCCCCAGCATTTT.

This clone was detected only a few times. The rearrangement links TRBV5-4 to TRBJ2-7; 8 bases map to TRBD1. The CDR3 consists of 14 residues. The V and J ends lost 4 bases and 3 bases, in that order; junction bases with no gene match: 6. Germline V CDR1 and CDR2: SGHNT, YYREEE (reference sequence). This chain's CDR3 is CASSPGTGHYEQYF. CDR3 sequence (DNA): TGTGCCAGCAGCCCGGGGACAGGCCACTACGAGCAGTACTTC.

V and J are TRBV7-2 and TRBJ1-2; tentatively, D is TRBD1 (6 bases). Germline V gene data show CDR1 as SGHTA and CDR2 as FQGNSA. V was pared by 5 bases and J by 8 bases, with 18 bases between. This CDR3 spans 14 amino acids. In nucleotides, the CDR3 is TGTGCCAGCAGCACTGCTCCAGGGGAAATAGGCTACACCTTC. Its translation is CASSTAPGEIGYTF.

As concerns this clone: The junction departs from the called germline gene at one end, perhaps through a read error. V usage is TRBV7-7 and J usage is TRBJ2-1, with 10 bases identical to TRBD2. The CDR3 is 14 amino acids. Germline V lookup: CDR1 SSHAT, CDR2 FNYEAQ (reference sequence). The CDR3 sequence is CASSVSGGIWEQFF. In DNA, the CDR3 is TGTGCTAGCAGCGTTAGCGGGGGGATTTGGGAGCAGTTCTTC.

V gene TRBV28 combines with J gene TRBJ1-2; TRBD1 is a possible D gene (6 bases). The germline V gene has CDR1 MDHEN and CDR2 SYDVKM. The length of the CDR3 is 13 residues. The V end was cut by 2 bases, the J end by 8 bases, with 12 bases between. CDR3 nucleotides: TGTGCCAGCAGTTTAAACAGGGATGGAGGCTACACCTTC. Translated: CASSLNRDGGYTF.

CDR3 residues: CASSSGLAGLPRGQETQYF. In DNA form, the CDR3 reads TGTGCCAGCAGCTCCGGGCTAGCGGGTCTCCCGAGGGGCCAAGAGACCCAGTACTTC. The V and J genes are TRBV7-6 and TRBJ2-5; 8 bases align to TRBD2. The V gene end was trimmed by 4 bases and the J gene end by 1 base; junction bases not matched to a gene: 17. Looked up from germline, CDR1 is SGHVS and CDR2 is FNYEAQ. This CDR3 is 19 amino acids long.

This clone appeared once. CDR3 in amino acids: CASRPYRDGAIQPQHF. The CDR3 nucleotides are TGTGCCAGCAGGCCTTACAGGGATGGGGCCATTCAGCCCCAGCATTTT. This chain links TRBV27 with TRBJ1-5; tentative D call: TRBD1 (6 bases). V lost 6 bases and J lost 6, with 21 bases in between. Germline CDR1 reads MNHEY; CDR2 reads SMNVEV (reference sequence). CDR3 size: 16 residues.

The rearrangement links TRBV7-6 to TRBJ2-7; D is perhaps TRBD2 (6 bases). CDR3 size: 12 residues. V lost 8 bases and J 0 bases, leaving 8 bases between the germline ends. Per the germline V gene, CDR1 is SGHVS and CDR2 is FNYEAQ. The chain's CDR3 is CASRGISYEQYF. CDR3 DNA sequence: TGTGCCAGCCGGGGGATCTCCTACGAGCAGTACTTC.

The chain employs TRBV20-1 and TRBJ2-7, with 7 bases matching TRBD1. CDR3 size: 11 residues. With V trimmed by 8 bases and J by 7 bases, 8 bases remained unmatched. Germline V lookup: CDR1 DFQATT, CDR2 SNEGSKA (reference sequence). The CDR3 is CSPGQRREQYF. The DNA of the CDR3 is TGCAGTCCGGGACAGCGGAGGGAGCAGTACTTC.

The chain is built from TRBV7-8 and TRBJ2-1; 7 bases agree with TRBD1. The CDR3 has 16 amino acids. After removal of 4 bases from V and 1 base from J, the junction contained 7 bases not matched to a gene. Germline-derived CDR1 and CDR2 are SGHVS and FQNEAQ. This CDR3 is CASSWAAGGSYNEQFF. The CDR3 region has the DNA TGTGCCAGCAGCTGGGCGGCAGGGGGTTCCTACAATGAGCAGTTCTTC.

The V and J genes are TRBV6-1 and TRBJ2-3; 10 bases match TRBD2. Germline CDR1 MNHNS, CDR2 SASEGT. After removal of 1 base from V and 14 bases from J, the junction contained 12 bases not matched to a gene. This CDR3 contains 15 residues. CDR3 sequence: CASSEGTSGAAAGYF. The CDR3 DNA sequence: TGTGCCAGCAGTGAAGGGACTAGCGGCGCGGCCGCGGGGTATTTT.

There are a few counts of this clone. CDR3 sequence: CATSIDRDTQYF. As DNA, the CDR3 is TGTGCCACCAGCATCGACAGGGATACGCAGTATTTT. The chain combines TRBV15 with TRBJ2-3; weak D call: TRBD1 (6 bases). CDR3 length: 12 amino acids. Trimming took off 4 bases at V and 6 bases at J, with 8 bases between the two ends. The germline gives CDR1 LNHNV, CDR2 YYDKDF (reference sequence).